This TCR beta chain is drawn from a study of identical twins. Study-wide points: Less excess twin sharing appeared in beta out-of-frame sequences. High-abundance cord blood beta clonotypes had fewer insertions; memory repertoires showed none.

This CDR3 comprises 13 residues. Per the germline V gene, CDR1 is SGHTA and CDR2 is FQGNSA. After removal of 4 bases from V and 8 bases from J, the junction contained 5 bases not matched to a gene. In this sample, this clonotype turned up many times. Its matching antigen is unknown. Addition of a universal primer site occurred through template switching, and cDNA carried unique molecular identifiers. Using its own MiXCR run on the 5' RACE reads, TCRdb lists one record per CDR3 protein. Found here are approximately 260,000 distinct CDR3 sequences, about 8.9% of them singletons; the top ten hold roughly 3%. These data also formed part of another study, on yellow fever vaccine responses in identical twins.

Sequencing input: CD8+ T cells sorted from blood. The TCR sequence derives from a woman younger than 35 in good health. The chain joins TRBV7-2 to TRBJ1-2, with TRBD1 matching 9 bases. The CDR3 DNA sequence: TGTGCCAGCAGCTCTCGACAGGGGGGAGGCTACACCTTC. Translating it yields CASSSRQGGGYTF.